One sample yielded the 32 T cell receptor beta chains listed below, sequenced in a study of shared clonotypes between healthy human individuals. CD45RO negativity and positive selection for CCR7 defined naive CD8 cells, a population that excluded terminally differentiated effector memory CD45RA+ cells. The protocol was immunoSEQ multiplex PCR, while the TCRdb copy is restricted to in-frame clones and leaves out a portion. This table holds about 2 million clones, roughly 95% found once. Source material: naive CD8+ T cells sorted from blood. The receptors come from a man aged 18 to 29 in good health.

The chain combines TRBV6-5 with TRBJ2-2; 10 bases match TRBD2. Trimming took 6 bases from V and 7 from J; bases not matched to a gene: 5. This CDR3 region has 14 residues. Germline-derived CDR1 and CDR2 are MNHEY and SVGAGI. CDR3: CASSSSGSVGELFF. CDR3 DNA: TGTGCCAGCAGCTCTAGCGGGAGTGTCGGGGAGCTGTTTTTT.

This clone appeared once. This sequence joins TRBV5-6 and TRBJ2-5; 13 bases fit TRBD2. The CDR3 is 16 residues long. In germline, CDR1 is SGHDT, CDR2 YYEEEE. The trim removed 3 bases at V and 5 bases at J, leaving 7 bases unmatched. This CDR3 reads CASSSRLAGGGETQYF. The CDR3 DNA reads TGTGCCAGCAGCTCCAGACTAGCGGGAGGCGGGGAGACCCAGTACTTC.

The count of this clone is one. The chain recombines TRBV5-4 with TRBJ2-3; D not certain. V lost 0 bases and J 2 bases, leaving 7 bases between the germline ends. Per the germline V gene, CDR1 is SGHNT and CDR2 is YYREEE (reference sequence). CDR3 size: 14 residues. This CDR3 is CASSLEADTDTQYF. The CDR3 bases are TGTGCCAGCAGCTTGGAGGCGGACACAGATACGCAGTATTTT.

In this sample, this clone turned up once. This rearrangement joins TRBV27 to TRBJ1-1, with unresolved D. This CDR3 comprises 14 residues. The germline V gene encodes CDR1 MNHEY and CDR2 SMNVEV (reference sequence). The germline V and J ends were trimmed by 0 bases and 6 bases, with 11 bases remaining between them. CDR3 coding DNA: TGTGCCAGCAGTTTATCGCTCCTCGGGGCTGAAGCTTTCTTT. This encodes CASSLSLLGAEAFF.

As concerns this clone: Other nucleotide sequences in the sample specify the same CDR3. This chain joins TRBV19 and TRBJ2-7; D not resolved. The germline V gene has CDR1 LNHDA and CDR2 SQIVND (reference sequence). Trimming pared 0 bases from V and 2 bases from J, leaving 8 bases between. The CDR3 sequence is 14 residues long. The CDR3 region has the DNA TGTGCCAGTAGTATAGATGGCGAGACCTACGAGCAGTACTTC. This codes for CASSIDGETYEQYF.

The chain has TRBV13 and TRBJ2-7, with D possibly TRBD1 on 6 matching bases. CDR1 is PRHDT, CDR2 FYEKMQ, per germline (reference sequence). CDR3 size: 13 residues. V lost 7 bases and J lost 1, with 11 bases in between. This chain's CDR3 is CASTPQGSYEQYF. CDR3 DNA: TGTGCCAGCACCCCACAGGGTTCCTACGAGCAGTACTTC.

The chain joins TRBV5-6 to TRBJ2-5; D might be TRBD2 (5 bases). The CDR3 loop spans 15 amino acids. V shed 0 bases and J shed 5 bases, with 14 bases lying between them. Germline loops: CDR1 SGHDT, CDR2 YYEEEE. Written as DNA, the CDR3 is TGTGCCAGCAGCTTGGAGGAGGCCCGAGGGGAGACCCAGTACTTC. This translates into CASSLEEARGETQYF.

Concerning this clone: Additional DNA sequences in this sample encode the identical CDR3. The rearrangement joins TRBV9 to TRBJ1-1, with 9 bases lining up with TRBD1. Trimming removed 3 bases from V and 3 bases from J; junction bases left unmatched: 3. CDR1 is SGDLS, CDR2 YYNGEE, per germline. The CDR3 length is 14 residues. The CDR3 sequence: CASSAQGADTEAFF. The CDR3 coding sequence is TGTGCCAGCAGCGCACAGGGGGCCGACACTGAAGCTTTCTTT.

The chain carries TRBV27 and TRBJ2-1, with D possibly being TRBD2 (6 bases). Germline CDR1 reads MNHEY; CDR2 reads SMNVEV (reference sequence). This CDR3 region has 17 residues. The V gene lost 6 bases and the J gene lost 9 bases, with 27 bases spanning the gap. CDR3 bases: TGTGCCAGCAGCCTATTTATAGCTCGCGCTAGCGTAGTTGAGCAGTTCTTC. This codes for CASSLFIARASVVEQFF.

The chain has TRBV5-4 and TRBJ2-3; D possibly corresponds to TRBD2 (6 bases). V was shortened by 2 bases and J by 6 bases, with 13 bases between the two germline ends. Germline loops: CDR1 SGHNT, CDR2 YYREEE (reference sequence). The CDR3 consists of 14 residues. CDR3 nucleotides: TGTGCCAGCAGCTTTTCGTACGGGAGTGATACGCAGTATTTT. As protein: CASSFSYGSDTQYF.

This clone was counted ten times or more. The chain combines TRBV29-1 with TRBJ2-7, with TRBD2 as a possible D gene (5 bases). The CDR3 is 11 residues long. CDR1 is SQVTM, CDR2 ANQGSEA, per germline. V lost 7 bases and J lost 3, with 10 bases in between. Here the CDR3 reads CSAEGYYEQYF. DNA of the CDR3: TGCAGCGCCGAGGGTTACTACGAGCAGTACTTC.

This clone was picked up a small number of times. The rearrangement uses TRBV5-6 and TRBJ1-2, with D hard to call. Deletions cut 0 bases from V and 3 bases from J, with 3 bases between. From germline, CDR1 is SGHDT and CDR2 YYEEEE. The length of the CDR3 is 12 residues. DNA for the CDR3: TGTGCCAGCAGCTTGGGGGACTATGGCTACACCTTC. As protein: CASSLGDYGYTF.

This clone was detected only once. The chain carries TRBV30 and TRBJ2-7, with TRBD1 matching over 10 bases. Unmatched junction bases numbered 7, after V lost 1 base and J lost 4 bases. CDR3 size: 15 residues. CDR1 is GTSNPN and CDR2 is SVGIG in the germline V gene (reference sequence). The CDR3 DNA reads TGTGCCTGGAGTGGAAAAGGACAGGGGGTATACGAGCAGTACTTC. Its protein is CAWSGKGQGVYEQYF.

The chain recombines TRBV7-6 with TRBJ1-2; unclear D gene. The V gene's germline CDR1 is SGHVS and CDR2 FNYEAQ. V was trimmed by 1 base and J by 4 bases, leaving 7 bases between them. This CDR3 is built from 13 residues. CDR3 protein: CASSLEAIYGYTF. The CDR3 region has the DNA TGTGCCAGCAGCTTAGAGGCCATCTATGGCTACACCTTC.

The V and J genes are TRBV15 and TRBJ1-5; 8 bases line up with TRBD1. The CDR3 totals 15 residues. Germline V gene lookup returns CDR1 LNHNV and CDR2 YYDKDF (reference sequence). Trimming cost V 3 bases and J 7 bases; bases outside gene matches: 8. The CDR3 reads CATSSDRGIGQPQHF. DNA of the CDR3: TGTGCCACCAGCAGTGACAGGGGAATAGGACAGCCCCAGCATTTT.

Concerning this clone: The same CDR3 can be traced to other DNA sequences in this sample. The CDR3 DNA reads TGTGCCAGCAGCCTTTGGACAGGGGAGAATTCACCCCTCCACTTT. This gives the protein CASSLWTGENSPLHF. This chain links TRBV27 with TRBJ1-6; the match to TRBD1 covers 9 bases. The germline V gene encodes CDR1 MNHEY and CDR2 SMNVEV (reference sequence). Germline trimming cut 6 bases from V and 7 bases from J; bases unmatched to any gene: 7. The CDR3 has 15 residues.

This chain connects TRBV4-3 to TRBJ2-4; 8 nucleotides align to TRBD1. CDR1 and CDR2 from the germline V gene are LGHNA and YSLEER. There are 19 residues in the CDR3. V dropped 0 bases and J dropped 0; count of bases not matched to a gene: 10. The CDR3 DNA sequence: TGCGCCAGCAGCCAAGAGGACGTGGAGACAGGGGAAGCCAAAAACATTCAGTACTTC. Translated: CASSQEDVETGEAKNIQYF.

CDR3 protein: CASSLGTAETQYF. DNA of the CDR3: TGTGCCAGCAGCTTGGGGACTGCTGAGACCCAGTACTTC. V usage is TRBV7-3 and J usage is TRBJ2-5; perhaps TRBD2 as D (6 bases). The CDR3 has 13 amino acids. V lost 3 bases to trimming and J lost 5 bases, with 10 bases between them. CDR1 and CDR2 (germline): SGHTA, FQGTGA.

This chain joins TRBV27 and TRBJ2-3; D gene unclear. The V end was cut by 6 bases, the J end by 2 bases, with 9 bases between. CDR1 is MNHEY, CDR2 SMNVEV, per germline (reference sequence). The CDR3 runs to 13 residues. CDR3 residues: CASRAQPTDTQYF. CDR3 DNA sequence: TGTGCCAGCAGAGCTCAACCCACAGATACGCAGTATTTT.

This chain links TRBV6-5 with TRBJ2-3; tentatively, D is TRBD1 (5 bases). Trimming left V 4 bases short and J 6 bases short, with 17 bases between. The CDR3 is made up of 15 amino acids. Looked up from germline, CDR1 is MNHEY and CDR2 is SVGAGI. CDR3 amino acids: CASSFATQGRDTQYF. The DNA of the CDR3 is TGTGCCAGCAGTTTTGCGACGCAGGGAAGGGATACGCAGTATTTT.

J is TRBJ1-2 and V is TRBV4-1; D is ambiguous. CDR3 length equals 14 residues. V lost 2 bases and J lost 6, with 13 bases in between. CDR1 is MGHRA, CDR2 YSYEKL, per germline. The chain's CDR3 is CASSQSPGGNGYTF. CDR3 sequence (DNA): TGCGCCAGCAGCCAATCCCCGGGAGGGAATGGCTACACCTTC.

V usage is TRBV6-1 and J usage is TRBJ1-4; 9 bases map to TRBD1. J was trimmed by 6 bases and V by 1 base; bases with no gene match: 6. There are 16 residues in the CDR3. The germline V gene encodes CDR1 MNHNS and CDR2 SASEGT. The CDR3 coding sequence is TGTGCCAGCAGTGAAGAGCCCTGGACAGGGGATGAAAAACTGTTTTTT. This gives the protein CASSEEPWTGDEKLFF.

This rearrangement joins TRBV6-1 to TRBJ2-1; a possible D gene is TRBD1 (6 bases). Germline CDR1 is MNHNS and CDR2 is SASEGT. CDR3 length: 11 residues. The V end lost 8 bases, the J end lost 12 bases, and 14 bases lay between the germline ends. CDR3 bases: TGTGCCAGCGTCGAACAGGGACCGCAGTTCTTC. This translates into CASVEQGPQFF.

The CDR3, as DNA: TGCAGCGTTATGGGGGGGGTGGCAGATACGCAGTATTTT. It translates to CSVMGGVADTQYF. The chain joins TRBV29-1 to TRBJ2-3; 7 bases are a match to TRBD2. Germline CDR1 reads SQVTM; CDR2 reads ANQGSEA. Unmatched junction bases numbered 6, after V lost 5 bases and J lost 4 bases. The CDR3 sequence is 13 residues long.

A single count supports this clone. V gene TRBV6-1 combines with J gene TRBJ2-7; D is undetermined. CDR3 length equals 15 residues. Trimming removed 4 bases at V and 0 bases at J, with 13 bases between. CDR1 is MNHNS, CDR2 SASEGT, per germline. In DNA, the CDR3 is TGTGCCAGCAGTGTGAAGGGTACTTCCTCCTACGAGCAGTACTTC. Protein product: CASSVKGTSSYEQYF.

The chain recombines TRBV10-3 with TRBJ2-1; 9 nucleotides agree with TRBD1. This CDR3 has 15 residues. The germline gives CDR1 ENHRY, CDR2 SYGVKD. The J segment lost 9 bases and the V segment lost 2 bases, leaving 8 bases of the junction unmatched. This CDR3 reads CAISEPGQGVGEQFF. CDR3 sequence (DNA): TGTGCCATCAGTGAGCCGGGACAGGGTGTTGGTGAGCAGTTCTTC.

The chain couples TRBV7-9 to TRBJ2-3; TRBD2 aligns across 12 bases. V gave up 3 bases and J gave up 4 bases; unmatched junction bases: 5. The CDR3 spans 16 residues. Germline V gene sequence: CDR1 SEHNR, CDR2 FQNEAQ (reference sequence). The chain's CDR3 is CASSFHGLAGSDTQYF. CDR3 nucleotides: TGTGCCAGCAGCTTTCACGGACTAGCGGGGTCAGATACGCAGTATTTT.

The V call is TRBV6-5, the J call TRBJ1-1; D ambiguous. With 6 bases removed from V and 1 base from J, the gap between germline ends came to 12 bases. CDR3 length: 14 amino acids. Germline V gives CDR1 MNHEY, CDR2 SVGAGI. CDR3 protein: CASSPGGGNTEAFF. CDR3 DNA: TGTGCCAGCAGCCCCGGTGGAGGGAACACTGAAGCTTTCTTT.

The chain couples TRBV27 to TRBJ2-7; TRBD2 might be the D (5 bases). The CDR3 loop spans 14 amino acids. Germline V CDR1 and CDR2: MNHEY, SMNVEV (reference sequence). V gave up 3 bases and J gave up 2 bases, with 11 bases separating them. The CDR3 sequence: CASSLSGKAYEQYF. For the CDR3, the DNA is TGTGCCAGCAGTTTGTCGGGGAAGGCCTACGAGCAGTACTTC.

Notes on this clone: A junction boundary mismatches the germline segment, possibly from a read error. The chain employs TRBV7-7 and TRBJ2-1; 7 positions match TRBD2. This CDR3 comprises 16 residues. Germline lookup yields CDR1 SSHAT and CDR2 FNYEAQ (reference sequence). The CDR3 DNA reads TGTGCTAGCAGCTTAGCGCTCGGGGGAGGGTACAATGAGCAGTTCTTC. Amino acids: CASSLALGGGYNEQFF.

The genes are TRBV23-1 and TRBJ2-6, with D maybe TRBD1 (6 bases). TRBV23-1 is an open reading frame, and its role is uncertain. Between the trimmed V and J ends, which lost 2 bases and 1 base, there was a span of 15 bases. CDR3 length: 18 residues. In nucleotides, the CDR3 is TGCGCCAGCAGTCAAAACAGGGAGTTCACATCTGGGGCCAACGTCCTGACTTTC. This sequence encodes CASSQNREFTSGANVLTF.

Only one count was recorded for this clone. CDR3 sequence: CASSDYRELSNEKLFF. For the CDR3, the DNA is TGTGCCAGCAGTGATTACAGGGAACTCTCTAATGAAAAACTGTTTTTT. J is TRBJ1-4 and V is TRBV6-1; possibly TRBD1 for D (6 bases). The CDR3 is made up of 16 amino acids. Trimming took 3 bases from V and 3 from J, leaving 14 bases between them. The V gene's germline CDR1 is MNHNS and CDR2 SASEGT.